This T cell receptor (beta chain) was sequenced during a study of early T cells in non-severe SARS-CoV-2 infection. Whole-study context: The chains were unpaired, and the sequenced material was bulk RNA from unsorted whole blood.

V was shortened by 3 bases and J by 4 bases, with 16 bases between the two germline ends. Germline CDR1 reads DFQATT; CDR2 reads SNEGSKA (reference sequence). The CDR3 runs 15 residues. This clonotype was seen many times. Its antigen remains unknown. General observations from the study: VDJdb matching, biased toward anti-spike CD8 responses, missed private and CD4 specificities.

cDNA molecules, individually, were tagged with unique molecular identifiers. TCRdb fed the 5' RACE reads into MiXCR, producing one record per CDR3 protein. This table has 60,000 or so distinct CDR3 sequences, 7.5% to 9% appearing once. The receptor's source is an adult who was a healthcare worker with PCR-confirmed SARS-CoV-2 infection or an uninfected control (not recorded which). The specimen comprised whole blood, sampled at baseline. The rearrangement joins TRBV20-1 to TRBJ1-5; weak D call: TRBD1 (5 bases). The CDR3 sequence: CSARAGTQRNQPQHF. CDR3 DNA sequence: TGCAGTGCTAGGGCCGGGACCCAAAGGAATCAGCCCCAGCATTTT.